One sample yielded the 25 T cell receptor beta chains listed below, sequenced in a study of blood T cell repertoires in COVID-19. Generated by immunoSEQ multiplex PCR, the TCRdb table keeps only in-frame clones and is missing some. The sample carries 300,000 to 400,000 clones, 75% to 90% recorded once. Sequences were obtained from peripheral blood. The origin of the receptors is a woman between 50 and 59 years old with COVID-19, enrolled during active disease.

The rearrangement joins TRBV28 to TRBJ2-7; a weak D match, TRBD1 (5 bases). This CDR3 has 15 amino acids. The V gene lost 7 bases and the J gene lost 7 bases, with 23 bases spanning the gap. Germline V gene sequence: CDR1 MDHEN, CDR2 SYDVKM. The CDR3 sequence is CASTSDDAGFREQYF. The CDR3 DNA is TGTGCCAGCACCTCCGACGATGCAGGGTTTCGGGAGCAGTACTTC.

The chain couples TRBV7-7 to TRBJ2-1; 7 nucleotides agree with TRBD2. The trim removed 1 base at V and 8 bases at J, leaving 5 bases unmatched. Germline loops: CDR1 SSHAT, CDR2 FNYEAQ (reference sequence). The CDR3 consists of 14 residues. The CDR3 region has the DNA TGTGCCAGCAGCTTAGGCGGGAGCATCGATGAGCAGTTCTTC. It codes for CASSLGGSIDEQFF.

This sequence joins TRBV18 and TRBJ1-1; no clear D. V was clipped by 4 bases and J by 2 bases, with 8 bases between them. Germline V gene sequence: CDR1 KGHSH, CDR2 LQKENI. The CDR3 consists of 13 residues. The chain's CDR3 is CASSLSENTEAFF. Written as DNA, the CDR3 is TGTGCCAGCTCACTGTCAGAAAACACTGAAGCTTTCTTT.

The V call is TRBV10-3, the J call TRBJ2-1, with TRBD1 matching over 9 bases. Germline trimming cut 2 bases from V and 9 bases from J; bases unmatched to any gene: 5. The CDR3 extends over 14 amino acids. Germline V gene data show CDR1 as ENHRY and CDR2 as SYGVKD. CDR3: CAISEGQGWGEQFF. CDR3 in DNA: TGTGCCATCAGTGAGGGACAGGGGTGGGGTGAGCAGTTCTTC.

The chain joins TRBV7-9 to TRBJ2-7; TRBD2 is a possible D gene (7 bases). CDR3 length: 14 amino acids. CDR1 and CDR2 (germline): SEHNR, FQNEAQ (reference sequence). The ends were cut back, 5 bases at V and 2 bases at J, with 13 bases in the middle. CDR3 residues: CASSQEGGTYEQYF. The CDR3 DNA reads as TGTGCCAGCAGCCAAGAGGGGGGGACCTACGAGCAGTACTTC.

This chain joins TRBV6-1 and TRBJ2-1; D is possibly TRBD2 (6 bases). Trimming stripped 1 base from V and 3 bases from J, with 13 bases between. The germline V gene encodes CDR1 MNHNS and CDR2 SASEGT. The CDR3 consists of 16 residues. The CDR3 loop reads CASSEGVADNYNEQFF. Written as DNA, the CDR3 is TGTGCCAGCAGTGAAGGGGTAGCGGATAACTACAATGAGCAGTTCTTC.

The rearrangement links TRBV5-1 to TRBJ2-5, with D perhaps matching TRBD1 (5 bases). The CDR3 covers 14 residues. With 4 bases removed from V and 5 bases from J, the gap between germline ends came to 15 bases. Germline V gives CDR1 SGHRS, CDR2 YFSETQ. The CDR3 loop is CASSDPRKGETQYF. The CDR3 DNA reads TGCGCCAGCAGCGACCCACGCAAGGGGGAGACCCAGTACTTC.

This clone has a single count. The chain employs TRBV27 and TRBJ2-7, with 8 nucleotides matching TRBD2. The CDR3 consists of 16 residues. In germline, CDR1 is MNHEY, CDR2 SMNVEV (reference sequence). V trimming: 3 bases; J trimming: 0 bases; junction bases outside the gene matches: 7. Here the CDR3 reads CASSLFGSGNSYEQYF. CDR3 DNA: TGTGCCAGCAGTTTGTTTGGTAGCGGGAACTCCTACGAGCAGTACTTC.

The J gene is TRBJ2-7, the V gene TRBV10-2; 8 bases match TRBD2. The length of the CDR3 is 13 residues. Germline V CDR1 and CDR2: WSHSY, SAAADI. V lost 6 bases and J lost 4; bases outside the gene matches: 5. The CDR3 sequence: CASRKPSGYEQYF. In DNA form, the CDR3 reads TGCGCCAGCAGGAAGCCTAGCGGGTACGAGCAGTACTTC.

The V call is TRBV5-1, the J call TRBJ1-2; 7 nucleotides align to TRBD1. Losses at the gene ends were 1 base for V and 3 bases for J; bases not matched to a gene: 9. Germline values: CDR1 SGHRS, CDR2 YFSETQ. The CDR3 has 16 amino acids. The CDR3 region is CASSLSPGGLDYGYTF. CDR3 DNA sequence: TGCGCCAGCAGCTTGAGTCCAGGGGGGTTAGACTATGGCTACACCTTC.

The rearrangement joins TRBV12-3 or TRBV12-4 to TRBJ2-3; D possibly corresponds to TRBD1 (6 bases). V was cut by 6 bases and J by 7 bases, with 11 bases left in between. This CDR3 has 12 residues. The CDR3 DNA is TGTGCCAGCAGCTCCCAGGGGTATACGCAGTATTTT. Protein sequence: CASSSQGYTQYF.

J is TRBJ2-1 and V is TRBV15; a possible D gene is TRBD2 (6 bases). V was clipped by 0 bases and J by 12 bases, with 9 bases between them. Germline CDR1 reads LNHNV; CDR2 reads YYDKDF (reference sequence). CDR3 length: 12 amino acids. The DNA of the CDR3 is TGTGCCACCAGCAGAGATCCCGGGGGGCAGTTCTTC. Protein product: CATSRDPGGQFF.

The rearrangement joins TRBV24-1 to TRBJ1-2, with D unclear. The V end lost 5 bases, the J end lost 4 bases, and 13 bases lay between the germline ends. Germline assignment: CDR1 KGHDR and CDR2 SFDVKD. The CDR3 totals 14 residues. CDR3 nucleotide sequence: TGTGCCACCAGTGGGCGCGGAACCCTCTATGGCTACACCTTC. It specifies CATSGRGTLYGYTF.

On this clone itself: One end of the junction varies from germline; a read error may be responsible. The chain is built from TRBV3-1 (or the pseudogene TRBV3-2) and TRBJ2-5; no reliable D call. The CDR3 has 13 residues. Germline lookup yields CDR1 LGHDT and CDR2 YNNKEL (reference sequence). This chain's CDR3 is CASSPPIQKTQYF. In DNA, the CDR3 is TGTGCCAGCAGCCCCCCCATCCAAAAGACCCAGTACTTC.

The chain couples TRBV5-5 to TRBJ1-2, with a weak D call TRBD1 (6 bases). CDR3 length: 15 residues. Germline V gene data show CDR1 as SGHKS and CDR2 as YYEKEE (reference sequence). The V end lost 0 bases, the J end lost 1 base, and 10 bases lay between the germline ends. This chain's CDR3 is CASSLAGEGNYGYTF. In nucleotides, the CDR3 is TGTGCCAGCAGCTTGGCAGGGGAGGGTAACTATGGCTACACCTTC. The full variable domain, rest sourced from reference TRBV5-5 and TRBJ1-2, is DAGVTQSPTHLIKTRGQQVTLRCSPISGHKSVSWYQQVLGQGPQFIFQYYEKEERGRGNFPDRFSARQFPNYSSELNVNALLLGDSALYLCASSLAGEGNYGYTFGSGTRLTVV.

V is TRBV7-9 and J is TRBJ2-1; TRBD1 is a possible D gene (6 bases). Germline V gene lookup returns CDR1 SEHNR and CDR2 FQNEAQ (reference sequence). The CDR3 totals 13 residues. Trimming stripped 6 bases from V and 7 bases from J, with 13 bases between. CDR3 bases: TGTGCCAGCAGTACCCAGGGGCTTAATGAGCAGTTCTTC. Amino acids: CASSTQGLNEQFF. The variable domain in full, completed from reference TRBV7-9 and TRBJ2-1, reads DTGVSQNPRHKITKRGQNVTFRCDPISEHNRLYWYRQTLGQGPEFLTYFQNEAQLEKSRLLSDRFSAERPKGSFSTLEIQRTEQGDSAMYLCASSTQGLNEQFFGPGTRLTVL.

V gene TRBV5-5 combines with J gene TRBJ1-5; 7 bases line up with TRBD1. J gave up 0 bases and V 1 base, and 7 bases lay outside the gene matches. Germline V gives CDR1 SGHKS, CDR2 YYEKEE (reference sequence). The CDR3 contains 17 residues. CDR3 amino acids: CASSLFMQGGSNQPQHF. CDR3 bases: TGTGCCAGCAGCTTGTTTATGCAGGGGGGTAGCAATCAGCCCCAGCATTTT.

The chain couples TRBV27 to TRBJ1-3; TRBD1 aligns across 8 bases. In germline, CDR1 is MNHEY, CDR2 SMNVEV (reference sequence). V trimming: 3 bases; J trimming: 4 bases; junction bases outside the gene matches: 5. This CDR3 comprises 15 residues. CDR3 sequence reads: CASSFQGARGNTIYF. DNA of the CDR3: TGTGCCAGCAGTTTTCAGGGGGCGAGAGGAAACACCATATATTTT.

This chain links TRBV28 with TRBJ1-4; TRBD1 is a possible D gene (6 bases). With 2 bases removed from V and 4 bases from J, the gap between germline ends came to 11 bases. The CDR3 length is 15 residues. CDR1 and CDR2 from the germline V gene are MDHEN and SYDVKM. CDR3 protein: CASSLRAGVNEKLFF. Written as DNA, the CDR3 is TGTGCCAGCAGTTTAAGGGCAGGGGTTAATGAAAAACTGTTTTTT.

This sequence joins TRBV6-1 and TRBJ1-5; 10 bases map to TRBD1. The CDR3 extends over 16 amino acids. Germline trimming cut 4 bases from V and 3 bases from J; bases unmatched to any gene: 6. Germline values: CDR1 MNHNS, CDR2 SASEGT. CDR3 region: CASSGPGQGTNQPQHF. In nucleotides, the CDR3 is TGTGCCAGCAGTGGTCCGGGACAGGGGACCAATCAGCCCCAGCATTTT.

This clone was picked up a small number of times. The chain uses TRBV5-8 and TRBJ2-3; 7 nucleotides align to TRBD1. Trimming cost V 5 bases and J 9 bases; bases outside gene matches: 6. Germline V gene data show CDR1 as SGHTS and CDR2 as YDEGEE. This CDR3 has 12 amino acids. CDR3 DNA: TGTGCCAGCAGAAGGACAGGCTGGACGCAGTATTTT. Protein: CASRRTGWTQYF.

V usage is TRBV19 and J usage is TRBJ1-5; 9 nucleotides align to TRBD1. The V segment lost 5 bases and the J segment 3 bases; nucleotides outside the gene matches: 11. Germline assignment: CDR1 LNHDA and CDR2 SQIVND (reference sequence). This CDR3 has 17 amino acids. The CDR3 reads CASSEGQGERFNQPQHF. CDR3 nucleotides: TGTGCCAGTAGTGAGGGACAGGGTGAACGATTCAATCAGCCCCAGCATTTT.

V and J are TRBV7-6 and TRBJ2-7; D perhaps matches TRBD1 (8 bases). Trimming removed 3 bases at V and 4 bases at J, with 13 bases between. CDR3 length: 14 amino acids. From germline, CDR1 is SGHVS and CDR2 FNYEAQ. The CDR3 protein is CASSFGQGGYEQYF. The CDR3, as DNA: TGTGCCAGCAGCTTCGGACAGGGAGGGTACGAGCAGTACTTC.

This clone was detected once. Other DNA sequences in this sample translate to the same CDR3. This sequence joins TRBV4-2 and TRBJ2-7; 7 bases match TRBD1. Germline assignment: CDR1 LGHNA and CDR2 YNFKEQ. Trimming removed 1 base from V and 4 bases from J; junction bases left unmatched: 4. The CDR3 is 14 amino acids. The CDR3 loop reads CASSQGTGRYEQYF. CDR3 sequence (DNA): TGTGCCAGCAGCCAAGGGACAGGTCGGTACGAGCAGTACTTC.

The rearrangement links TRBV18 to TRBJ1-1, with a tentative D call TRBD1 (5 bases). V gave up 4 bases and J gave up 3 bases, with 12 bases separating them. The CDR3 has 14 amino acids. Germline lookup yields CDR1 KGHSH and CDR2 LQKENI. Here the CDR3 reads CASSQTGGDTEAFF. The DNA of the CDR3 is TGTGCCAGCTCACAGACGGGGGGGGACACTGAAGCTTTCTTT.